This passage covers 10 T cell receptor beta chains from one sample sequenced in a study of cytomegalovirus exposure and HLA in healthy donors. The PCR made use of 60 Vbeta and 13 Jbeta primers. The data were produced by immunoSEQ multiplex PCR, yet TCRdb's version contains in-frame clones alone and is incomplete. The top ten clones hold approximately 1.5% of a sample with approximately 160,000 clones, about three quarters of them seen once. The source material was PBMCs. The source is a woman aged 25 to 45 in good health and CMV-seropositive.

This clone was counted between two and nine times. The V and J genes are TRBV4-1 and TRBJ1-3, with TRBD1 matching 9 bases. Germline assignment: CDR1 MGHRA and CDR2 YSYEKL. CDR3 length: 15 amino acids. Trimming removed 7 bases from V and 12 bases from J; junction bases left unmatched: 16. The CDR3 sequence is CASTPPGQGRLDIYF. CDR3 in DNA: TGCGCCAGCACCCCTCCGGGACAGGGCCGTCTGGACATATATTTT.

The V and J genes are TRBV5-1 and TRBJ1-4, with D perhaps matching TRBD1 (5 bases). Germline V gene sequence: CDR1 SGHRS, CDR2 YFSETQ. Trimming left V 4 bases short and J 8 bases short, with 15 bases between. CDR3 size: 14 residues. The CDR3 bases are TGCGCCAGCAGCCCAGGGTACGAAGCCGAAAAACTGTTTTTT. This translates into CASSPGYEAEKLFF.

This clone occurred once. The CDR3 nucleotides read TGTGCCAGCGGGAGTATCCTGGGCAATGAGCAGTTCTTC. Translating gives CASGSILGNEQFF. V is TRBV9 and J is TRBJ2-1; TRBD2 might be the D (5 bases). V was trimmed by 7 bases and J by 6 bases, leaving 14 bases between them. Germline V gives CDR1 SGDLS, CDR2 YYNGEE. This CDR3 contains 13 residues.

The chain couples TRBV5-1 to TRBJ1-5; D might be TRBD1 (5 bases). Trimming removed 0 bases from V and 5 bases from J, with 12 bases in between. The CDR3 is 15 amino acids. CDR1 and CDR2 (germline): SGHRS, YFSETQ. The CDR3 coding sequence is TGCGCCAGCAGCTTGGCCCCAGGGTTGGATCAGCCCCAGCATTTT. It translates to CASSLAPGLDQPQHF.

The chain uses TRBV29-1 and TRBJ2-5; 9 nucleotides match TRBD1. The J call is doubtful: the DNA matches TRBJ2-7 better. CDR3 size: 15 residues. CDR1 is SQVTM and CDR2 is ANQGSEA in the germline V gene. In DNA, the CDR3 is TGCAGCGTTCCGGGACAGGGTTTTCCCGCCTACGAGCAGTACTTC. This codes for CSVPGQGFPAYEQYF.

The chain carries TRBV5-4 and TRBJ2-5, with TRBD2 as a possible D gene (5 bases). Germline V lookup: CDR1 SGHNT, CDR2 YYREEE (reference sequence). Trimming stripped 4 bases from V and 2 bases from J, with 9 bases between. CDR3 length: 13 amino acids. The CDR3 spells CASSLDSQETQYF. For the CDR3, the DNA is TGTGCCAGCAGCCTGGACTCTCAAGAGACCCAGTACTTC.

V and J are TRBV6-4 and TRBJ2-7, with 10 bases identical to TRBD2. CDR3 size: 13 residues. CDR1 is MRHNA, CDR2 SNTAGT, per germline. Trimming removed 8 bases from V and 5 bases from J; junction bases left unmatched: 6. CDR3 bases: TGTGCCAGCGCATCTAGCGGGAGAAACGAGCAGTACTTC. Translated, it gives CASASSGRNEQYF.

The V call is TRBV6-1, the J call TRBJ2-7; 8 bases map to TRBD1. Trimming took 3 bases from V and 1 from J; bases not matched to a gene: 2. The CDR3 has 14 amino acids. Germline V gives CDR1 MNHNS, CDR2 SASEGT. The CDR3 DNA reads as TGTGCCAGCAGTGACAGGGGGCTTTCCTACGAGCAGTACTTC. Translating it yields CASSDRGLSYEQYF.

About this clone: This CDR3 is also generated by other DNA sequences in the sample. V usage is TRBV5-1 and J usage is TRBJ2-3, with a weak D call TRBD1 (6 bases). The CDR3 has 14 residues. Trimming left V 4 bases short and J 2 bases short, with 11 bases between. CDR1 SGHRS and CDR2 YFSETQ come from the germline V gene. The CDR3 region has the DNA TGCGCCAGCAGCCTGGGACACCCCACAGATACGCAGTATTTT. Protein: CASSLGHPTDTQYF.

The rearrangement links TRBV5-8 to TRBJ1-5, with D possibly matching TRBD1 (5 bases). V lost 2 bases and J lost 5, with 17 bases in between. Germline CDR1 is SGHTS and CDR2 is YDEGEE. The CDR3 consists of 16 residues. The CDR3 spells CASSFSSPGWDQPQHF. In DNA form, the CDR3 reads TGTGCCAGCAGCTTTAGTTCCCCAGGGTGGGATCAGCCCCAGCATTTT.